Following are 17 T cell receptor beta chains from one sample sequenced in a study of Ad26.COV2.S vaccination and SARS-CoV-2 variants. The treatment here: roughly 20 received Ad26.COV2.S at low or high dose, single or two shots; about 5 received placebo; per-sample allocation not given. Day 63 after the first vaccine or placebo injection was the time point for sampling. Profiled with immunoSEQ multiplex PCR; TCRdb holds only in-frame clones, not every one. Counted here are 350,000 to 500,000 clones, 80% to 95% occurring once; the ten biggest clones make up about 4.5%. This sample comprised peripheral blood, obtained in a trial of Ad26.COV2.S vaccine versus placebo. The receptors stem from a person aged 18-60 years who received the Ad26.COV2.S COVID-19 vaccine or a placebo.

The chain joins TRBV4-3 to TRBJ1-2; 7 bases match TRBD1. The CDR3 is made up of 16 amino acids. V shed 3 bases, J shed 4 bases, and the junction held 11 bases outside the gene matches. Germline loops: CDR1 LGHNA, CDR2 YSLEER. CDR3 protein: CASSQEEGTAPYGYTF. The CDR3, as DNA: TGCGCCAGCAGCCAGGAAGAGGGGACAGCCCCCTATGGCTACACCTTC.

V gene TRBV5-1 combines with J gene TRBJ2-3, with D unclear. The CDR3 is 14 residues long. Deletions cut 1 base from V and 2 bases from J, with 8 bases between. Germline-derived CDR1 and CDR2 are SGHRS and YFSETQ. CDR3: CASSLQLPTDTQYF. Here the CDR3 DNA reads TGCGCCAGCAGCTTGCAACTACCCACAGATACGCAGTATTTT.

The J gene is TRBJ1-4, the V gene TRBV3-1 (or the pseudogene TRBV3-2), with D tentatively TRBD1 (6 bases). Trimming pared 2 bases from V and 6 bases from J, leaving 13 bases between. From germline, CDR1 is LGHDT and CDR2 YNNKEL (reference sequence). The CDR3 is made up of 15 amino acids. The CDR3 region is CASSQLRGQDEKLFF. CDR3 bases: TGTGCCAGCAGCCAATTGCGGGGGCAAGATGAAAAACTGTTTTTT.

CDR3 sequence (DNA): TGTGCCAGTAAAGATCAGGGGAGTTCAGATACGCAGTATTTT. It specifies CASKDQGSSDTQYF. The chain couples TRBV19 to TRBJ2-3; the D gene is possibly TRBD1 (6 bases). The CDR3 consists of 14 residues. V was shortened by 7 bases and J by 4 bases, with 15 bases between the two germline ends. Germline V CDR1 and CDR2: LNHDA, SQIVND (reference sequence).

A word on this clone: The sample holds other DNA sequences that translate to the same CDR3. This chain's CDR3 is CASSLGLAGETQYF. In DNA form, the CDR3 reads TGTGCCAGCAGTTTAGGGCTAGCGGGAGAGACCCAGTACTTC. J is TRBJ2-5 and V is TRBV28, with TRBD2 identical over 8 bases. The trim removed 2 bases at V and 4 bases at J, leaving 3 bases unmatched. The CDR3 extends over 14 amino acids. Germline CDR1 is MDHEN and CDR2 is SYDVKM.

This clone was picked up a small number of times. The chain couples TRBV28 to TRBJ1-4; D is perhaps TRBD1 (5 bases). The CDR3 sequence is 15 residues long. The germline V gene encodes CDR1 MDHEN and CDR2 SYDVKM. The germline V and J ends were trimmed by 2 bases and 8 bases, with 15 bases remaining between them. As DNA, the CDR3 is TGTGCCAGCAGTTTACCTATTAATGGGGCAGAAAAACTGTTTTTT. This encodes CASSLPINGAEKLFF. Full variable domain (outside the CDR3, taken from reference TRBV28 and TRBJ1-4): DVKVTQSSRYLVKRTGEKVFLECVQDMDHENMFWYRQDPGLGLRLIYFSYDVKMKEKGDIPEGYSVSREKKERFSLILESASTNQTSMYLCASSLPINGAEKLFFGSGTQLSVL.

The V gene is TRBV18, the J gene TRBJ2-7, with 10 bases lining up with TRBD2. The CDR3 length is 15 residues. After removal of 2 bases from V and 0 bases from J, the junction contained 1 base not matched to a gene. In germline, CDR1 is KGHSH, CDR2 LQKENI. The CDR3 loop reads CASSPASGSSYEQYF. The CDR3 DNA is TGTGCCAGCTCACCAGCTAGCGGGAGCTCCTACGAGCAGTACTTC.

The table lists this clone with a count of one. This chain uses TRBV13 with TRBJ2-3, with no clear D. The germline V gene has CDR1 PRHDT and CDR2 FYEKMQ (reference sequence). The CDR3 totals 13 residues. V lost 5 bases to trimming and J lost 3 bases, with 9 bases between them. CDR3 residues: CASSLVLTDTQYF. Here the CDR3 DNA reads TGTGCCAGCAGCCTGGTCCTTACAGATACGCAGTATTTT. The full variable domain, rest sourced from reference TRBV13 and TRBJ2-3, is AAGVIQSPRHLIKEKRETATLKCYPIPRHDTVYWYQQGPGQDPQFLISFYEKMQSDKGSIPDRFSAQQFSDYHSELNMSSLELGDSALYFCASSLVLTDTQYFGPGTRLTVL.

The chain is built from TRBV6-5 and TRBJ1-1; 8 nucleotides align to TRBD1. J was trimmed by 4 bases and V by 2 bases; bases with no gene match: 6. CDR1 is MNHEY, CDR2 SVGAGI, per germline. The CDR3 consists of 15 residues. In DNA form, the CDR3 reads TGTGCCAGCAGTTACGGCGACAGGGGAGGCACTGAAGCTTTCTTT. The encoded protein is CASSYGDRGGTEAFF.

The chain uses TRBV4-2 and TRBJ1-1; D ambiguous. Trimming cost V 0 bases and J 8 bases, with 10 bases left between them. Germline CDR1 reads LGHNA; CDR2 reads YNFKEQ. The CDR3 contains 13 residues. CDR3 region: CASSQDTNGEAFF. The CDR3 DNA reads TGTGCCAGCAGCCAAGATACGAACGGAGAAGCTTTCTTT.

CDR3 DNA sequence: TGTGCCAGCAGTACCGGGACAGGGGTCTACGAGCAGTACTTC. Translating it yields CASSTGTGVYEQYF. The rearrangement joins TRBV28 to TRBJ2-7; 10 nucleotides align to TRBD1. CDR1 MDHEN and CDR2 SYDVKM come from the germline V gene. Trimming at V came to 5 bases and at J to 3 bases, leaving 4 bases not matched to a gene. CDR3 length: 14 amino acids.

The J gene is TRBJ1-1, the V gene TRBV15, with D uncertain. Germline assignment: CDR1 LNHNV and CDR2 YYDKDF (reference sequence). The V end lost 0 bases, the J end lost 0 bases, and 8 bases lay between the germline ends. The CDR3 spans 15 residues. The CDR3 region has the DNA TGTGCCACCAGCAGAGATATCTTGATGAACACTGAAGCTTTCTTT. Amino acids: CATSRDILMNTEAFF.

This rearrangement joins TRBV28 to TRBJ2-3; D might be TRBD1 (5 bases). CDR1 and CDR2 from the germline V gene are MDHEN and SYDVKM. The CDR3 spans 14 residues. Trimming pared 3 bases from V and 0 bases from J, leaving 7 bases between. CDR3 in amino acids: CASSFSGSTDTQYF. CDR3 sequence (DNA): TGTGCCAGCAGTTTTTCAGGGAGCACAGATACGCAGTATTTT.

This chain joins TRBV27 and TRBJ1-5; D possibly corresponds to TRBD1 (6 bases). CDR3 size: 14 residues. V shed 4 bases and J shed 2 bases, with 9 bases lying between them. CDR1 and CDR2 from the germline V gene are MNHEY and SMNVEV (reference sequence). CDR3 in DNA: TGTGCCAGCAGTTACAGGGCTGGCAATCAGCCCCAGCATTTT. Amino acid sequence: CASSYRAGNQPQHF.

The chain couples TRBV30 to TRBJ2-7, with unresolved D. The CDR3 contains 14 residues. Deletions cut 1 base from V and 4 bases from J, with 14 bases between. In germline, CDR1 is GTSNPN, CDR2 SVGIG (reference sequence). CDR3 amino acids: CAWSDVPQHYEQYF. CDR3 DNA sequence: TGTGCCTGGAGTGACGTCCCCCAGCATTACGAGCAGTACTTC.

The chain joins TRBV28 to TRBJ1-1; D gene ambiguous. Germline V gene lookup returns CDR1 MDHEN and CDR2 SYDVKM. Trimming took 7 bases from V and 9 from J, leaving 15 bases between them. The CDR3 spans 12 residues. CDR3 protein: CASTPSAVQAFF. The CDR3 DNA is TGTGCCAGCACCCCCAGCGCAGTACAAGCTTTCTTT. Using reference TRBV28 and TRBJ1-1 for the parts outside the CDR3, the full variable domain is DVKVTQSSRYLVKRTGEKVFLECVQDMDHENMFWYRQDPGLGLRLIYFSYDVKMKEKGDIPEGYSVSREKKERFSLILESASTNQTSMYLCASTPSAVQAFFGQGTRLTVV.

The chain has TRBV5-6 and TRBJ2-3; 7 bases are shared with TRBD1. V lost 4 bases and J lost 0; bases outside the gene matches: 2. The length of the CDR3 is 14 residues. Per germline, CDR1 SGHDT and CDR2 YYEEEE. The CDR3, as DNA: TGTGCCAGCAGCAAGGGACAGAGCACAGATACGCAGTATTTT. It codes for CASSKGQSTDTQYF.